The clone carrying this T cell receptor beta chain was detected only a few times. The data stem from a study of blood T cell repertoires in COVID-19. Study details: There were acute and convalescent COVID-19 samples, and they came from the United States, Italy and Spain. The cDNA or gDNA used as material had been derived from T cells, B-cell-depleted T cells, or PBMCs.

Clones were sequenced by immunoSEQ multiplex PCR, and TCRdb holds only the in-frame ones, with some missing. Among more than 200,000 clones listed, roughly 90% were seen once. In germline, CDR1 is SEHNR, CDR2 FQNEAQ (reference sequence). There are 16 residues in the CDR3. With 2 bases clipped from V and 7 bases from J, the junction kept 9 bases outside the gene matches. The genes are TRBV7-9 and TRBJ1-5; 9 bases map to TRBD1. The sequenced sample was peripheral blood. This TCR came from a man under 40 with active or convalescent COVID-19. As DNA, the CDR3 is TGTGCCAGCAGCTTATCATTGGGGACAGGGACGCAGCCCCAGCATTTT. Its translation: CASSLSLGTGTQPQHF.